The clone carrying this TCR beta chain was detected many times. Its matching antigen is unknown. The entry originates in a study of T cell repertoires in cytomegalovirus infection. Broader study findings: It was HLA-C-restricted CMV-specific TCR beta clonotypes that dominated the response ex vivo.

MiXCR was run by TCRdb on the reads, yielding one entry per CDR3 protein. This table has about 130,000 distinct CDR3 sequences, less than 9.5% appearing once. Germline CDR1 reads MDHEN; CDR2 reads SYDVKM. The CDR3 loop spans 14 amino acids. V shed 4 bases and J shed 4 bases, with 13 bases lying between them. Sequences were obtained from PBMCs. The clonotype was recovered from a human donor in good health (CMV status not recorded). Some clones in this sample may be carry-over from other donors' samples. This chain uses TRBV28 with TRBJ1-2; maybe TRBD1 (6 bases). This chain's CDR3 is CASSYVQGGYGYTF. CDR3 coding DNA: TGTGCCAGCAGTTACGTACAGGGTGGCTATGGCTACACCTTC.